These 27 T cell receptor beta chains were all obtained from the same sample, sequenced in a study of cytomegalovirus exposure and HLA in healthy donors. PCR involved 60 Vbeta and 13 Jbeta primers. Measured with immunoSEQ multiplex PCR; TCRdb has only the in-frame clones, and not every one. Here the sample spans about 180,000 clones, about 80% being singletons. Input material: PBMCs. These receptors came from a middle-aged man in good health and CMV-seropositive.

The rearrangement links TRBV5-6 to TRBJ2-1; D uncertain. The CDR3 runs to 12 residues. The V gene's germline CDR1 is SGHDT and CDR2 YYEEEE. V was trimmed by 4 bases and J by 7 bases, leaving 9 bases between them. The CDR3 DNA reads TGTGCCAGCAGCCCCTATCGGAATGAGCAGTTCTTC. Encoded protein: CASSPYRNEQFF.

The chain links TRBV2 to TRBJ2-2; 7 nucleotides line up with TRBD1. Trimming removed 6 bases from V and 6 bases from J; junction bases left unmatched: 7. Germline CDR1 is SNHLY and CDR2 is FYNNEI. There are 14 residues in the CDR3. CDR3 sequence (DNA): TGTGCCAGCAGCCTAAAACAGGGGCCCGGGGAGCTGTTTTTT. Its translation is CASSLKQGPGELFF.

This clone was counted only a few times. Distinct nucleotide sequences in the sample also encode this CDR3. The chain recombines TRBV11-1 with TRBJ1-2; D is perhaps TRBD1 (5 bases). Germline values: CDR1 SGHAT, CDR2 FQDESV (reference sequence). This CDR3 comprises 13 residues. V was trimmed by 8 bases and J by 3 bases, leaving 13 bases between them. CDR3 amino acids: CASSSGRDYGYTF. The DNA of the CDR3 is TGTGCCAGCTCTTCAGGGCGCGACTATGGCTACACCTTC.

The rearrangement joins TRBV19 to TRBJ1-2; 7 nucleotides line up with TRBD1. CDR1 is LNHDA and CDR2 is SQIVND in the germline V gene (reference sequence). Unmatched junction bases numbered 5, after V lost 5 bases and J lost 2 bases. This CDR3 has 14 residues. The CDR3 nucleotides read TGTGCCAGTAGTCACAGGGGTTGGAACTATGGCTACACCTTC. Translation: CASSHRGWNYGYTF.

This chain uses TRBV9 with TRBJ1-1, with a tentative D call TRBD1 (6 bases). V dropped 5 bases and J dropped 1 base, with 12 bases sitting between them. Germline V gene data show CDR1 as SGDLS and CDR2 as YYNGEE. This CDR3 spans 14 amino acids. The CDR3 here is CASSLGTTNTEAFF. The DNA of the CDR3 is TGTGCCAGCAGTCTCGGGACAACGAACACTGAAGCTTTCTTT.

The CDR3 sequence: CASSLMSGSTDTQYF. Here the CDR3 DNA reads TGTGCCAGCAGCTTAATGTCAGGGAGCACAGATACGCAGTATTTT. The chain is built from TRBV7-8 and TRBJ2-3, with a weak D call TRBD1 (5 bases). This CDR3 spans 15 amino acids. V was clipped by 2 bases and J by 0 bases, with 9 bases between them. The germline V gene has CDR1 SGHVS and CDR2 FQNEAQ.

This clone was observed a few times. V gene TRBV10-2 combines with J gene TRBJ1-5; a possible D gene is TRBD1 (5 bases). V was cut by 6 bases and J by 2 bases, with 14 bases left in between. Germline lookup yields CDR1 WSHSY and CDR2 SAAADI. The CDR3 consists of 15 residues. Written as DNA, the CDR3 is TGCGCCAGCAGACCTCAGGGAAGTGGCAATCAGCCCCAGCATTTT. This gives the protein CASRPQGSGNQPQHF.

The chain uses TRBV5-1 and TRBJ1-2; 7 bases align to TRBD1. Per the germline V gene, CDR1 is SGHRS and CDR2 is YFSETQ. With 4 bases clipped from V and 4 bases from J, the junction kept 7 bases outside the gene matches. CDR3 length equals 14 residues. The CDR3 is CASSLGGDSYGYTF. CDR3 in DNA: TGCGCCAGCAGCCTTGGCGGGGACAGCTATGGCTACACCTTC. The complete variable domain, with remaining parts taken from reference TRBV5-1 and TRBJ1-2, reads KAGVTQTPRYLIKTRGQQVTLSCSPISGHRSVSWYQQTPGQGLQFLFEYFSETQRNKGNFPGRFSGRQFSNSRSEMNVSTLELGDSALYLCASSLGGDSYGYTFGSGTRLTVV.

This clone was picked up a small number of times. The chain uses TRBV27 and TRBJ2-5; D is uncertain. The CDR3 sequence is 15 residues long. V lost 2 bases and J 6 bases, leaving 16 bases between the germline ends. Germline V lookup: CDR1 MNHEY, CDR2 SMNVEV (reference sequence). CDR3 protein: CASSLGGYRSQTQYF. CDR3 nucleotides: TGTGCCAGCAGTTTAGGCGGATATAGAAGTCAGACCCAGTACTTC.

The chain combines TRBV5-1 with TRBJ2-1, with D tentatively TRBD2 (6 bases). Trimming took off 0 bases at V and 5 bases at J, with 9 bases between the two ends. This CDR3 contains 14 residues. Germline V gives CDR1 SGHRS, CDR2 YFSETQ. The CDR3 region has the DNA TGCGCCAGCAGCTTGGGGGGACTGGACAATGAGCAGTTCTTC. It specifies CASSLGGLDNEQFF.

V gene TRBV5-1 combines with J gene TRBJ2-7, with 7 bases that match TRBD2. CDR1 is SGHRS and CDR2 is YFSETQ in the germline V gene. J lost 0 bases, V lost 0 bases, and 9 bases had no gene match. The CDR3 consists of 17 residues. The CDR3 bases are TGCGCCAGCAGCTTGGGGCTCGGGGGAGGGAGCTCCTACGAGCAGTACTTC. It specifies CASSLGLGGGSSYEQYF.

The chain recombines TRBV6-1 with TRBJ1-2, with TRBD1 matching 9 bases. The junction had 1 base not matched to a gene; V was cut back by 7 bases and J by 1 base. This CDR3 is built from 13 residues. Germline V gene data show CDR1 as MNHNS and CDR2 as SASEGT. The CDR3 coding sequence is TGTGCCAGCAAGACAGGGGGTAACTATGGCTACACCTTC. As protein: CASKTGGNYGYTF.

This sequence joins TRBV5-1 and TRBJ1-1; TRBD1 aligns across 9 bases. The germline V gene encodes CDR1 SGHRS and CDR2 YFSETQ. The trim removed 0 bases at V and 5 bases at J, leaving 8 bases unmatched. The CDR3 runs 16 residues. Written as DNA, the CDR3 is TGCGCCAGCAGCTTGGCCTACGCACAGGGGGCAACTGAAGCTTTCTTT. It is translated as CASSLAYAQGATEAFF.

The genes are TRBV15 and TRBJ2-5; D is unresolved. TRBJ2-7 matches the DNA end more closely, so the J call is doubtful. This CDR3 is built from 15 residues. Germline CDR1 LNHNV, CDR2 YYDKDF (reference sequence). The CDR3 DNA reads TGTGCCACCAGCAGAGAGGCCCACCAGGCCTACGAGCAGTACTTC. As protein: CATSREAHQAYEQYF.

For this clone: A junction boundary mismatches the germline segment, possibly from a read error. The chain couples TRBV6-5 to TRBJ2-5; 10 bases are shared with TRBD2. Germline values: CDR1 MNHEY, CDR2 SVGAGI. This CDR3 is built from 15 residues. The CDR3 sequence: CAGRTPRAGGETQYF. The CDR3 bases are TGTGCCGGCAGAACCCCGAGAGCGGGAGGGGAGACCCAGTACTTC.

This clone was observed a single time. The same CDR3 also results from other DNA sequences found in this sample. The CDR3 loop reads CASSPWTGGDQPQHF. The CDR3 coding sequence is TGTGCCAGCAGTCCCTGGACAGGGGGAGATCAGCCCCAGCATTTT. The chain has TRBV27 and TRBJ1-5; TRBD1 aligns across 10 bases. Germline values: CDR1 MNHEY, CDR2 SMNVEV (reference sequence). V shed 5 bases, J shed 5 bases, and the junction held 6 bases outside the gene matches. This CDR3 has 15 residues.

The chain is built from TRBV28 and TRBJ2-1; TRBD2 aligns across 9 bases. CDR1 is MDHEN, CDR2 SYDVKM, per germline. V lost 6 bases and J lost 4; bases outside the gene matches: 19. The CDR3 loop spans 19 amino acids. CDR3 sequence: CASRKQKGGTLAGYNEQFF. CDR3 in DNA: TGTGCCAGCAGAAAACAAAAAGGGGGGACACTAGCGGGTTACAATGAGCAGTTCTTC.

This sequence joins TRBV2 and TRBJ2-2, with TRBD2 matching over 7 bases. Germline loops: CDR1 SNHLY, CDR2 FYNNEI. The CDR3 extends over 13 amino acids. The J segment lost 5 bases and the V segment lost 8 bases, leaving 5 bases of the junction unmatched. CDR3 DNA: TGTGCCAGCGGGGCGGGAGCTACCGGGGAGCTGTTTTTT. This gives the protein CASGAGATGELFF.

The sample holds a few counts of this clone. The chain couples TRBV11-3 to TRBJ2-7, with TRBD2 matching 13 bases. Germline V gene lookup returns CDR1 SGHNT and CDR2 YENEEA. The CDR3 is made up of 14 amino acids. V gave up 5 bases and J gave up 4 bases; unmatched junction bases: 2. The CDR3 sequence is CASSRTSGRYEQYF. The CDR3 region has the DNA TGTGCCAGCAGCAGGACTAGCGGGAGATACGAGCAGTACTTC.

J is TRBJ2-6 and V is TRBV6-1; D is unclear. The CDR3 extends over 14 amino acids. Germline CDR1 is MNHNS and CDR2 is SASEGT. The V end was cut by 5 bases, the J end by 0 bases, with 5 bases between. CDR3 in amino acids: CASSQDSGANVLTF. CDR3 sequence (DNA): TGTGCCAGCAGTCAGGACTCTGGGGCCAACGTCCTGACTTTC.

The chain combines TRBV11-3 with TRBJ2-2; D may be TRBD1 (5 bases). V dropped 2 bases and J dropped 3 bases, with 7 bases sitting between them. This CDR3 contains 14 residues. Germline values: CDR1 SGHNT, CDR2 YENEEA. CDR3 sequence reads: CASSLTGYTGELFF. CDR3 DNA: TGTGCCAGCAGCTTAACAGGATACACCGGGGAGCTGTTTTTT.

The rearrangement uses TRBV5-4 and TRBJ2-5, with 13 nucleotides matching TRBD2. V was pared by 0 bases and J by 5 bases, with 10 bases of the junction left unmatched. The CDR3 is 18 residues long. Germline-derived CDR1 and CDR2 are SGHNT and YYREEE (reference sequence). CDR3 nucleotide sequence: TGTGCCAGCAGCTTGGGAGGACTAGCGGGAGCCTCTGGCGAGACCCAGTACTTC. Translating it yields CASSLGGLAGASGETQYF.

The V gene is TRBV5-1, the J gene TRBJ2-3; the match to TRBD2 covers 7 bases. Per germline, CDR1 SGHRS and CDR2 YFSETQ. CDR3 length: 16 residues. The V and J ends lost 1 base and 2 bases, in that order; junction bases with no gene match: 7. The CDR3 DNA reads TGCGCCAGCAGCTTGTCCTCTAGCGGAGTCACAGATACGCAGTATTTT. This gives the protein CASSLSSSGVTDTQYF.

This clone turned up a few times. This chain connects TRBV13 to TRBJ1-3, with TRBD1 identical over 7 bases. Germline V lookup: CDR1 PRHDT, CDR2 FYEKMQ (reference sequence). J lost 2 bases, V lost 5 bases, and 15 bases had no gene match. The length of the CDR3 is 18 residues. In DNA, the CDR3 is TGTGCCAGCAGCCCCCGCGGGCAGGGGGTTCCAGCTGGAAACACCATATATTTT. Translated, it gives CASSPRGQGVPAGNTIYF.

The gene calls are TRBV5-1 and TRBJ2-7; 14 bases align to TRBD2. Germline lookup yields CDR1 SGHRS and CDR2 YFSETQ. The CDR3 totals 16 residues. Trimming at V came to 0 bases and at J to 4 bases, leaving 3 bases not matched to a gene. The CDR3 reads CASSLGLAGGPYEQYF. For the CDR3, the DNA is TGCGCCAGCAGCTTGGGACTAGCGGGAGGGCCGTACGAGCAGTACTTC.

The rearrangement uses TRBV28 and TRBJ2-7; 10 bases agree with TRBD1. This CDR3 is 16 amino acids long. Germline V gene sequence: CDR1 MDHEN, CDR2 SYDVKM. With 5 bases clipped from V and 6 bases from J, the junction kept 13 bases outside the gene matches. The CDR3 DNA reads TGTGCCAGCAGTCTGACCGGGACAGGGGTTCGGCGCGAGCAGTACTTC. It specifies CASSLTGTGVRREQYF.

Comments on this clone: One end of the junction is discordant with germline, which a read error may explain. The chain combines TRBV5-1 with TRBJ2-6, with a possible D match to TRBD1 (5 bases). Germline V gene lookup returns CDR1 SGHRS and CDR2 YFSETQ. The CDR3 sequence is 16 residues long. Here the CDR3 DNA reads TGCGCCAGCAGCTTGGTGGGGTACTCTGGGGCCAACGGCCTGACTTTC. Its protein product is CASSLVGYSGANGLTF. The entire variable domain, with the rest obtained from reference TRBV5-1 and TRBJ2-6, is as follows: KAGVTQTPRYLIKTRGQQVTLSCSPISGHRSVSWYQQTPGQGLQFLFEYFSETQRNKGNFPGRFSGRQFSNSRSEMNVSTLELGDSALYLCASSLVGYSGANGLTFGAGSRLTVL.